This is a list of T cell receptor beta chains from one sample in a study of tumor and adjacent non-tumor tissue in lung cancer. TCRdb re-called the multiplex PCR reads with MiXCR, one entry per CDR3 protein. The sample consists of some 80,000 distinct CDR3 sequences, 72% of them appearing once. The sample consisted of lung tumor tissue. Receptors were obtained from a woman between 40 and 55 years old with non-small cell lung cancer. CDR3s include the opening cysteine and the closing phenylalanine or tryptophan. Each record gives: J gene, D gene, V gene, clone size, CDR3 DNA, CDR3 protein. The D gene is left open where the match is weak. Size is omitted from some rows. Given values are once, few, many or a class for expanded clones.

J: TRBJ2-3
D: NA
V: TRBV6-6
size: NA
DNA: TGTGCCAGCGGCGTTAGGGGCGGACGTAGCACTGATACGCAGTATTTT
CDR3: CASGVRGGRSTDTQYF

J: TRBJ2-3
D: NA
V: TRBV25-1
size: once
DNA: TGTGCCAGCAGTGAAATACTGGGTGGCGACACAGATACGCAGTATTTT
CDR3: CASSEILGGDTDTQYF

J: TRBJ2-7
D: NA
V: TRBV12-3/TRBV12-4
size: NA
DNA: TGTGCCAGCAGTTTCGGGACAAAAGAGCAGTACTTC
CDR3: CASSFGTKEQYF

J: TRBJ2-7
D: NA
V: TRBV2
size: NA
DNA: TGTGCCAGCAGCGCCGACACACCTAATCCCTACGAGCAGTACTTC
CDR3: CASSADTPNPYEQYF

J: TRBJ2-1
D: NA
V: TRBV11-2
size: once
DNA: TGTGCCAGCAGCAAGACACTAGGTACACTGTACAAGGAGCAGTTCTTC
CDR3: CASSKTLGTLYKEQFF

J: TRBJ2-1
D: TRBD1
V: TRBV29-1
size: NA
DNA: TGCAGCGTTGTGGCAGGGGGCCACTACAATGAGCAGTTCTTC
CDR3: CSVVAGGHYNEQFF

J: TRBJ1-1
D: TRBD1
V: TRBV12-3/TRBV12-4
size: NA
DNA: TGTTCTAGCAGTACCGGGACAGGAGCAAACACTGAAGCTTTCTTT
CDR3: CSSSTGTGANTEAFF

J: TRBJ1-1
D: NA
V: TRBV11-1
size: NA
DNA: TGTGCCAGCAGCTCGAGCAATGAAGCTTTCTTT
CDR3: CASSSSNEAFF

J: TRBJ2-7
D: TRBD2
V: TRBV5-5
size: NA
DNA: TGTGCCAGCGGTCTGGGGGGGAGGGTCAATGAGCAGTACTTC
CDR3: CASGLGGRVNEQYF

J: TRBJ1-1
D: TRBD1
V: TRBV9
size: few
DNA: TGTGCCAGCAGCGACGGACAGGAGTTGAACACTGAAGCTTTCTTT
CDR3: CASSDGQELNTEAFF

J: TRBJ2-1
D: NA
V: TRBV6-1
size: NA
DNA: TGTGCCAGCAGGCTAAGAGGGGGGTTCTGTCGCAGCAATGAGCAGTTCTTC
CDR3: CASRLRGGFCRSNEQFF

J: TRBJ1-6
D: NA
V: TRBV7-9
size: NA
DNA: TGTGCCAGCAGCTTAGGGGGCAGGGATGACTCACCCCTCCACTTT
CDR3: CASSLGGRDDSPLHF

J: TRBJ2-7
D: NA
V: TRBV11-2
size: NA
DNA: TGTGCCATCAGCTTAGATCTCCAGAGGTTCTACGAGCAGTACTTC
CDR3: CAISLDLQRFYEQYF

J: TRBJ2-2
D: TRBD1
V: TRBV6-2/TRBV6-3
size: NA
DNA: TGTGCCAGCAGTAGGACAGGGGACGCCGGGGAGTTGTTTTTT
CDR3: CASSRTGDAGELFF

J: TRBJ2-1
D: NA
V: TRBV29-1
size: NA
DNA: TGCAGCGATGGGGCTAGTGACAATGAGCAGTTCTTC
CDR3: CSDGASDNEQFF

J: TRBJ1-2
D: NA
V: TRBV29-1
size: NA
DNA: TGCGGCGTTCTCAGACAGGAGGCGAGCGGCTACACCTTC
CDR3: CGVLRQEASGYTF

J: TRBJ2-7
D: NA
V: TRBV11-2
size: NA
DNA: TGTGCCAGGAACCTAACCCAGGACGAGCAGTACTTC
CDR3: CARNLTQDEQYF

J: TRBJ2-2
D: NA
V: TRBV7-9
size: NA
DNA: TGTGCCAGCAGCGTCGGACACTCCGCGAACACCGGGGAGCTGTTTTTT
CDR3: CASSVGHSANTGELFF

J: TRBJ2-7
D: NA
V: TRBV20-1
size: few
DNA: TGCAGTGCTAGAGACCCCGCCAAGGGGGGGTACGAGCAGTACTTC
CDR3: CSARDPAKGGYEQYF

J: TRBJ2-3
D: TRBD1
V: TRBV4-1
size: NA
DNA: TGCGTCAGCAGCCAAGCTCACGTCTGGACAGGGGGAACAGATACGCAGTATTTT
CDR3: CVSSQAHVWTGGTDTQYF

J: TRBJ2-1
D: TRBD2
V: TRBV29-1
size: NA
DNA: TGTAGCGTTGAAGCAGTGACTAGCGGGTGGGGGGGTGAGCAGTTCTTC
CDR3: CSVEAVTSGWGGEQFF

J: TRBJ1-1
D: TRBD1
V: TRBV29-1
size: few
DNA: TGCAGCGTTGAAGGAGGGTTCGACAGGGGAGAGATTGACGCTGAAGCTTTCTTT
CDR3: CSVEGGFDRGEIDAEAFF

J: TRBJ1-4
D: NA
V: TRBV11-2
size: NA
DNA: TGTGCCAGCAGCCTTCAGGGGCAGGTGCAGGGCGAAAAACTGCTGTTT
CDR3: CASSLQGQVQGEKLLF

J: TRBJ2-7
D: TRBD2
V: TRBV11-1
size: NA
DNA: TGCTCCAGCAGCATCGGGACTAGCTGGTTATTCTACGAGCAGTACTTC
CDR3: CSSSIGTSWLFYEQYF

J: TRBJ1-5
D: NA
V: TRBV12-3/TRBV12-4
size: NA
DNA: TGCGCCAGCAGTCTCCGGTACATTAGCCAGCCCCAGCATTTT
CDR3: CASSLRYISQPQHF

J: TRBJ2-3
D: NA
V: TRBV11-2
size: NA
DNA: TGTGTCAACAGCTCTGAGCTGATAGATACAGATACGCAGTATTTT
CDR3: CVNSSELIDTDTQYF

J: TRBJ2-3
D: TRBD2
V: TRBV11-2
size: NA
DNA: TGTGCCAGCCGCTTAGACGGGGACTACCAAGGTACGCAGTATTTT
CDR3: CASRLDGDYQGTQYF

J: TRBJ2-7
D: NA
V: TRBV29-1
size: once
DNA: TGCAGCGTTGGAAGTAGCTACTACGAGCAATACTTC
CDR3: CSVGSSYYEQYF

J: TRBJ2-1
D: NA
V: TRBV11-2
size: NA
DNA: TGTGTCAGCAGCTTAGGATGGTATAATGAGCAGTTCTTC
CDR3: CVSSLGWYNEQFF

J: TRBJ1-2
D: NA
V: TRBV12-3/TRBV12-4
size: NA
DNA: TGTGCCAGCAGTTTGGGCAGGGTCCAGCATGGCTACACCTTC
CDR3: CASSLGRVQHGYTF

J: TRBJ2-7
D: TRBD1
V: TRBV13
size: NA
DNA: TGTGCCAGCAGCCCTCGGGGACAGTTCTACGAGCATTACTTC
CDR3: CASSPRGQFYEHYF

J: TRBJ1-6
D: TRBD1
V: TRBV4-1
size: many
DNA: TGCGCCAGCAGCCAGGCTTGGGACAGGGTGACTTCACCCCTCCACTTT
CDR3: CASSQAWDRVTSPLHF